This T cell receptor beta chain was recorded in a study of cytomegalovirus exposure and HLA in healthy donors. The germline V gene has CDR1 SGHRS and CDR2 YFSETQ. There are 16 residues in the CDR3. V lost 3 bases and J 0 bases, leaving 14 bases between the germline ends. PCR employed 60 Vbeta and 13 Jbeta primers. The method was immunoSEQ multiplex PCR; TCRdb's version includes in-frame clones alone and lacks a portion of them. In total, the table holds about 84,000 clones. Study outcomes and limitations: Using a false discovery rate of 0.05, a later analysis showed that 16,951 TCR beta sequences were associated with HLA alleles. Reports showed the classifier diagnosing cytomegalovirus status with high specificity and sensitivity. Later work found most CMV-associated TCR beta chains apparently HLA-restricted.

Worth noting for this clone: Its cognate antigen is unknown.

This receptor was taken from a man aged 45-60 years in good health and CMV-seronegative. The sequenced sample was PBMCs. This chain uses TRBV5-1 with TRBJ2-3, with D perhaps matching TRBD1 (6 bases). The CDR3 spells CASSSGAATSTDTQYF. The CDR3 coding sequence is TGCGCCAGCAGCTCAGGGGCAGCGACAAGCACAGATACGCAGTATTTT.